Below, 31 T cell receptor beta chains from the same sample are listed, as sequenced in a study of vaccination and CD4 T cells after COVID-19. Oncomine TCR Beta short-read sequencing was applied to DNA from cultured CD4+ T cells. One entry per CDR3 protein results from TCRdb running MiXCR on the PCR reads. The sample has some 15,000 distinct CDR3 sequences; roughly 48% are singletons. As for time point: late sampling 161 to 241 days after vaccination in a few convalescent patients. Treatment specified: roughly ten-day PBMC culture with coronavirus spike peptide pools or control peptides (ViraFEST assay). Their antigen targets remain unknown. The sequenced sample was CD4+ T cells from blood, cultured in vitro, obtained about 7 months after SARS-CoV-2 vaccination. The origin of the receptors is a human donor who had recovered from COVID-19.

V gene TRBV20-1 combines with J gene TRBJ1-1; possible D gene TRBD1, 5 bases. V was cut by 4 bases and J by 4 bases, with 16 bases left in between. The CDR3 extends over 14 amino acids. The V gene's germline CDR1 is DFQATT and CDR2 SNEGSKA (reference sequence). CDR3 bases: TGCAGTGCTATTGACAGTCGGGATAGCACTGAAGCTTTCTTT. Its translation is CSAIDSRDSTEAFF.

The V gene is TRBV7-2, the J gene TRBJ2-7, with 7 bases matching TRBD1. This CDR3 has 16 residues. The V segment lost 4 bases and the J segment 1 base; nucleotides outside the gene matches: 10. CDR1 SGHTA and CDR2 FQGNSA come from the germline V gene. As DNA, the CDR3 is TGTGCCAGCAGCTCGCAAGGGGGCGCTGGGTCCTACGAGCAGTACTTC. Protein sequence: CASSSQGGAGSYEQYF.

The CDR3, as DNA: TGCAGTGCTAGTGGACTAGCGGAACTAGCCAAAAACATTCAGTACTTC. It is translated as CSASGLAELAKNIQYF. V gene TRBV20-1 combines with J gene TRBJ2-4; 10 nucleotides match TRBD2. J gave up 0 bases and V 3 bases, and 5 bases lay outside the gene matches. This CDR3 has 16 amino acids. The germline V gene has CDR1 DFQATT and CDR2 SNEGSKA (reference sequence).

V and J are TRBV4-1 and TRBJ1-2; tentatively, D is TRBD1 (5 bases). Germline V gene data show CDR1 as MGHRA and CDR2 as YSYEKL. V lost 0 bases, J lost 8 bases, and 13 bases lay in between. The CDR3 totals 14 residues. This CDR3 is CASSQDPGGTGYTF. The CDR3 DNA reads TGCGCCAGCAGCCAAGATCCGGGCGGGACCGGCTACACCTTC.

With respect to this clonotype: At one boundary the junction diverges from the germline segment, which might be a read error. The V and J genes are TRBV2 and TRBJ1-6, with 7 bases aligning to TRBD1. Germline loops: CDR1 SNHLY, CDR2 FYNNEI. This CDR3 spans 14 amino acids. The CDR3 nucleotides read TGTGCCAGCAGGGAAGGCTACAGGGGATCACCCCTCCACTTT. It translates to CASREGYRGSPLHF.

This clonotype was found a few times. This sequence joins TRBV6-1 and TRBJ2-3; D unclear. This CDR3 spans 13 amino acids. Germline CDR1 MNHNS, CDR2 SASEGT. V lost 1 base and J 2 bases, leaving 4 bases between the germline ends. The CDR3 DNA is TGTGCCAGCAGTGAAGGTAACACAGATACGCAGTATTTT. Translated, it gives CASSEGNTDTQYF.

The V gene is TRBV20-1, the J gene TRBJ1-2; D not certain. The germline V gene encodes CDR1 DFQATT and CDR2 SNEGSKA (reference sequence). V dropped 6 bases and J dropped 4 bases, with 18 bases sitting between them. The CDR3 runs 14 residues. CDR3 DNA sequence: TGCAGTGCCACACTACACGCGAACCCCTATGGCTACACCTTC. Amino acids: CSATLHANPYGYTF.

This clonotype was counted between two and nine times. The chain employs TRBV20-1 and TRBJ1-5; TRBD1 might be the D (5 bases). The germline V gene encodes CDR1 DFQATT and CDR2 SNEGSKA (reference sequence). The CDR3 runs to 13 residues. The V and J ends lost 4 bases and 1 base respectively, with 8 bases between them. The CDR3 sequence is CSANRDSNQPQHF. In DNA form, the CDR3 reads TGCAGTGCTAACCGGGACAGCAATCAGCCCCAGCATTTT.

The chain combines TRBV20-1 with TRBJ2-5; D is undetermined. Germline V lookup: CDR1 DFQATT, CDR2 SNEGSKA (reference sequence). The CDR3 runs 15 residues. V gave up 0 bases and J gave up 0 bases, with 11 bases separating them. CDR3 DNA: TGCAGTGCTAGAGATCAACGGGTGAACCAAGAGACCCAGTACTTC. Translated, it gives CSARDQRVNQETQYF.

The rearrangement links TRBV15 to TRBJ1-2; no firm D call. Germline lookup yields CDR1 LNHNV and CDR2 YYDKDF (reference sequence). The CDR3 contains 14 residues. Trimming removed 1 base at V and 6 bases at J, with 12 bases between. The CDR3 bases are TGTGCCACCAGCAGAGGACGGGAGATTCATGGCTACACCTTC. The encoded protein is CATSRGREIHGYTF.

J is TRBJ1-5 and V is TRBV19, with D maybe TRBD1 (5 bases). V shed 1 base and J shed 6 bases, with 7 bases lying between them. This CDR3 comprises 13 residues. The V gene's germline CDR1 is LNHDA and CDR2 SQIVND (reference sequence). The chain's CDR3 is CASSIGRGQPQHF. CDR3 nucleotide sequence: TGTGCCAGTAGTATAGGGAGGGGTCAGCCCCAGCATTTT.

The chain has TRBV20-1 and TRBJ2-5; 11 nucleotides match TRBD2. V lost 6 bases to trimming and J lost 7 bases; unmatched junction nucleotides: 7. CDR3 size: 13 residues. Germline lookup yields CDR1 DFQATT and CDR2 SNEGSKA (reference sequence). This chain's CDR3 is CSAPRLAGLTQYF. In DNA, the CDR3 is TGCAGTGCCCCCCGACTAGCGGGGCTGACCCAGTACTTC.

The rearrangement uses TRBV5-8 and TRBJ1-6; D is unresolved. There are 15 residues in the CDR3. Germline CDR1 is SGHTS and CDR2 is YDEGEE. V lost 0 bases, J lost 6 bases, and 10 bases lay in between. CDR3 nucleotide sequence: TGTGCCAGCAGCTTGGGTGGCACTGGTAATTCACCCCTCCACTTT. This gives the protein CASSLGGTGNSPLHF.

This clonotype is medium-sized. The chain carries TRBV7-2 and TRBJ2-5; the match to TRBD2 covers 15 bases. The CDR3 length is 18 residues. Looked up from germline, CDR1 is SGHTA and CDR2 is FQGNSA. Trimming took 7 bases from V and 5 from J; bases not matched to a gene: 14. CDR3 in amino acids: CASKPKGLAGGLWETQYF. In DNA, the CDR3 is TGTGCCAGCAAACCCAAAGGACTAGCGGGGGGGCTCTGGGAGACCCAGTACTTC.

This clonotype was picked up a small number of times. CDR3 nucleotides: TGTGCCAGCCGCCGCGGGGCACTTCAACCCCTCCACTTT. Protein sequence: CASRRGALQPLHF. The chain has TRBV2 and TRBJ1-6; a possible D gene is TRBD1 (5 bases). The V gene lost 8 bases and the J gene lost 12 bases, with 17 bases spanning the gap. CDR1 SNHLY and CDR2 FYNNEI come from the germline V gene. The CDR3 has 13 amino acids.

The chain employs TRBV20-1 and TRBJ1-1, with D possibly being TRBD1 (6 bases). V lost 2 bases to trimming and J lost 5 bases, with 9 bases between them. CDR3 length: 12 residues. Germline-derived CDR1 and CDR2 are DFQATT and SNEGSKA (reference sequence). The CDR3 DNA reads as TGCAGTGCTAGACAGGGGCAGACTGAAGCTTTCTTT. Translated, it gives CSARQGQTEAFF.

CDR3 nucleotides: TGTGCCAGCAGCTTAGATCTCGGTGCCAGCTCCTACAATGAGCAGTTCTTC. Residues: CASSLDLGASSYNEQFF. V usage is TRBV7-6 and J usage is TRBJ2-1; D uncertain. The germline V gene encodes CDR1 SGHVS and CDR2 FNYEAQ. V gave up 1 base and J gave up 0 bases, with 13 bases separating them. This CDR3 has 17 amino acids. The full variable domain, completed using reference TRBV7-6 and TRBJ2-1, is GAGVSQSPRYKVTKRGQDVALRCDPISGHVSLYWYRQALGQGPEFLTYFNYEAQQDKSGLPNDRFSAERPEGSISTLTIQRTEQRDSAMYRCASSLDLGASSYNEQFFGPGTRLTVL.

DNA for the CDR3: TGCAGTGCTAGTACGGTAGCGGGAGGGCGCGAGCAGTACTTC. Translation gives CSASTVAGGREQYF. V gene TRBV20-1 combines with J gene TRBJ2-7, with TRBD2 identical over 11 bases. This CDR3 has 14 amino acids. V was pared by 3 bases and J by 6 bases, with 7 bases of the junction left unmatched. The germline gives CDR1 DFQATT, CDR2 SNEGSKA (reference sequence).

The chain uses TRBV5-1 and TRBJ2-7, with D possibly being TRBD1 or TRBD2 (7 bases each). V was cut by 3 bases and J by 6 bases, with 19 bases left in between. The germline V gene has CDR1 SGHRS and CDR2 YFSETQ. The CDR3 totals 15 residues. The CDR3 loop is CASSYERGRGPEQYF. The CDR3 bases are TGCGCCAGCAGCTATGAACGGGGGAGGGGGCCCGAGCAGTACTTC.

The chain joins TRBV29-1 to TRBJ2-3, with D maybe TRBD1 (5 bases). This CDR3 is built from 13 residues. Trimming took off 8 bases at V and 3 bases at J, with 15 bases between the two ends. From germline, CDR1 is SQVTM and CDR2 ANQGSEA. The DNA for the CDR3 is TGCAGCACCAGGACATCCTTGACAGATACGCAGTATTTT. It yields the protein CSTRTSLTDTQYF.

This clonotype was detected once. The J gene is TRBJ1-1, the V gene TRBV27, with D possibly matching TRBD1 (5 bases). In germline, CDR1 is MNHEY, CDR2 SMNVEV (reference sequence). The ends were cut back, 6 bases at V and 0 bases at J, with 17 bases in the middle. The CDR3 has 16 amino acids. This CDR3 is CASSPGTLLMNTEAFF. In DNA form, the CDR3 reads TGTGCCAGCAGCCCCGGGACGCTTCTCATGAACACTGAAGCTTTCTTT.

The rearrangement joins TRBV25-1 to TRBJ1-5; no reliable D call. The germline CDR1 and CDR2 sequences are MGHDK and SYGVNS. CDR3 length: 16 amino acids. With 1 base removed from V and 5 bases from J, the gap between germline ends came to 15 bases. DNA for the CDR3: TGTGCCAGCAGTGAATCTGGCTCCGGGCGTGATCAGCCCCAGCATTTT. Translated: CASSESGSGRDQPQHF.

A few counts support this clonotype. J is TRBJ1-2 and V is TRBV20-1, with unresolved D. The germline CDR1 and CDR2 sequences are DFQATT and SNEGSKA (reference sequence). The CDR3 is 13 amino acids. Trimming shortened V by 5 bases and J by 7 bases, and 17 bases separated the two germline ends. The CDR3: CSAVGVFGSGYTF. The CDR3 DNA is TGCAGTGCTGTCGGGGTCTTCGGAAGTGGCTACACCTTC.

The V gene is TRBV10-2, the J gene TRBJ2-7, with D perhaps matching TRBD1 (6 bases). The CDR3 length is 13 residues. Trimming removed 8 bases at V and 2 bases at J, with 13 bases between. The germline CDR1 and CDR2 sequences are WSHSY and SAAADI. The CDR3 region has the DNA TGCGCCAGCGCCGCGGACAGAGCCTACGAGCAGTACTTC. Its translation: CASAADRAYEQYF.

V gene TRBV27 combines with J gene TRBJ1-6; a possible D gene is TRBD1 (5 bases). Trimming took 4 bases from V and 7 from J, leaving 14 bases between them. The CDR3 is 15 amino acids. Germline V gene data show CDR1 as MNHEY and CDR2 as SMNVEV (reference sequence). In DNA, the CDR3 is TGTGCCAGCAGTTCGGACGCGACAGTGAATTCACCCCTCCACTTT. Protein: CASSSDATVNSPLHF.

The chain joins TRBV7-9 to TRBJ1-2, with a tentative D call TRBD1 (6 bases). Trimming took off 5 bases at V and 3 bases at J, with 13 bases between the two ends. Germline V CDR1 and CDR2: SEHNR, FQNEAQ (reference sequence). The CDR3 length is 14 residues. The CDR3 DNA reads TGTGCCAGCAGCCTACTAGACAGGCACTATGGCTACACCTTC. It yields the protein CASSLLDRHYGYTF.

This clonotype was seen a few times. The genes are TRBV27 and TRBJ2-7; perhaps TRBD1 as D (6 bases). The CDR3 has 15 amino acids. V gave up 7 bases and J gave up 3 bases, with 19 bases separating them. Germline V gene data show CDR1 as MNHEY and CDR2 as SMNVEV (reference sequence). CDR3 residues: CASTPTGRVIYEQYF. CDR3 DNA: TGTGCCAGCACCCCTACAGGGAGAGTTATCTACGAGCAGTACTTC.

This chain's CDR3 is CATSGTSGTGNEQFF. CDR3 DNA: TGTGCCACCAGTGGTACTAGCGGGACCGGCAATGAGCAGTTCTTC. The chain recombines TRBV24-1 with TRBJ2-1, with 10 bases aligning to TRBD2. CDR1 is KGHDR and CDR2 is SFDVKD in the germline V gene. Losses at the gene ends were 5 bases for V and 6 bases for J; bases not matched to a gene: 6. This CDR3 is 15 amino acids long.

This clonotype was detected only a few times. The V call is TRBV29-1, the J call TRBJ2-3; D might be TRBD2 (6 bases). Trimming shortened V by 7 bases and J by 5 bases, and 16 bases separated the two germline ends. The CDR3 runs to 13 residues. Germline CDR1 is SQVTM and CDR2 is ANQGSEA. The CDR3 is CSGDSGGVDTQYF. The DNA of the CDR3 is TGCAGCGGAGATAGCGGAGGGGTAGATACGCAGTATTTT.

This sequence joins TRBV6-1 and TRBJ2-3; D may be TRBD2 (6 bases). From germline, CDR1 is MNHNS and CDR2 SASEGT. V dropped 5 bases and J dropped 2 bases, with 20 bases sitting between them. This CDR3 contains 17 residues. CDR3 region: CASSPMLGGLPTDTQYF. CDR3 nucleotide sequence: TGTGCCAGCAGTCCGATGCTCGGGGGTCTTCCCACAGATACGCAGTATTTT.

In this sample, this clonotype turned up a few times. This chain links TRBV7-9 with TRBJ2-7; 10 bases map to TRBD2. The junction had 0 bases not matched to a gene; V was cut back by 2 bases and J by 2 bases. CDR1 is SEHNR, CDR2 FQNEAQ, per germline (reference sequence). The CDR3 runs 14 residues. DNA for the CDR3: TGTGCCAGCAGCTTAAGCGGGGGGGCCTACGAGCAGTACTTC. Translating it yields CASSLSGGAYEQYF.